Presented here are 29 T cell receptor beta chains from one specimen sequenced in a study of blood T cells in healthy people across ages. PCR was performed a second time for about 6 to 12 cycles using a sample-barcoded 5' primer and a J-beta primer mix. One entry per CDR3 protein, called by TCRdb with MiXCR from the 5' RACE reads. The sample consists of hundreds of thousands of distinct CDR3 sequences, roughly 45% of them appearing once. Material: blood. These receptors all come from a woman aged 55-75 years in good health.

Only a few counts were recorded for this clonotype. A read error may account for a junction end that differs from germline. This chain uses TRBV15 with TRBJ1-2; 8 positions match TRBD1. Germline V CDR1 and CDR2: LNHNV, YYDKDF (reference sequence). CDR3 length equals 15 residues. CDR3 bases: TGTGCCGCCAGCAGAGGGGACAGGAGTTTTGGGGGCTACACCTTC. Its protein product is CAASRGDRSFGGYTF.

The rearrangement uses TRBV7-3 and TRBJ2-7; 9 nucleotides line up with TRBD2. CDR1 and CDR2 from the germline V gene are SGHTA and FQGTGA. Unmatched junction bases numbered 13, after V lost 0 bases and J lost 10 bases. CDR3 length equals 16 residues. CDR3 amino acids: CASSLTMAGGPGAQYF. The CDR3 region has the DNA TGTGCCAGCAGCTTAACGATGGCGGGAGGGCCGGGGGCCCAGTACTTC.

The CDR3 DNA follows: TGCGCCAGCAGCTTGGGCCAGGCGCCCGGGCGAGAGACCCAGTACTTC. Residues: CASSLGQAPGRETQYF. The chain employs TRBV5-1 and TRBJ2-5; D gene unclear. Looked up from germline, CDR1 is SGHRS and CDR2 is YFSETQ. The CDR3 is made up of 16 amino acids. Trimming removed 0 bases at V and 4 bases at J, with 16 bases between.

This clonotype has a count of ten or more. V gene TRBV10-3 combines with J gene TRBJ2-7; a weak D match, TRBD2 (6 bases). CDR1 is ENHRY, CDR2 SYGVKD, per germline. V lost 0 bases and J lost 3, with 9 bases in between. The CDR3 loop spans 14 amino acids. The chain's CDR3 is CAISESLAVYEQYF. Written as DNA, the CDR3 is TGTGCCATCAGTGAGTCGTTAGCGGTCTACGAGCAGTACTTC.

The chain employs TRBV20-1 and TRBJ2-3; D might be TRBD1 (8 bases). CDR3 size: 15 residues. Germline V lookup: CDR1 DFQATT, CDR2 SNEGSKA (reference sequence). V lost 6 bases to trimming and J lost 0 bases, with 16 bases between them. As DNA, the CDR3 is TGCAGTGCGTCACAGGGGGGGCCTAGCACAGATACGCAGTATTTT. Translated: CSASQGGPSTDTQYF.

The table lists this clonotype with a few counts. V is TRBV25-1 and J is TRBJ2-3; a weak D match, TRBD2 (5 bases). Germline CDR1 MGHDK, CDR2 SYGVNS. Trimming stripped 2 bases from V and 0 bases from J, with 12 bases between. CDR3 length: 16 residues. CDR3 sequence (DNA): TGTGCCAGCAGTGAAGGACTCCACCGGAGCACAGATACGCAGTATTTT. Translating it yields CASSEGLHRSTDTQYF.

This chain uses TRBV4-3 with TRBJ1-2; 7 positions agree with TRBD1. V lost 0 bases and J lost 3; bases outside the gene matches: 4. Germline V gene sequence: CDR1 LGHNA, CDR2 YSLEER. There are 15 residues in the CDR3. CDR3 amino acids: CASSQDSGTDYGYTF. CDR3 DNA: TGCGCCAGCAGCCAAGATTCCGGGACAGACTATGGCTACACCTTC.

About this clonotype itself: With a much larger clone just one base away, this may be a read error. V and J are TRBV7-9 and TRBJ1-4, with D possibly matching TRBD1 (6 bases). There are 15 residues in the CDR3. Germline V gene data show CDR1 as SEHNR and CDR2 as FQNEAQ (reference sequence). CDR3 nucleotide sequence: TGTGCCAGCAGCCCACAGGGTCTTACTAATGCAAAACTGTTTTTT. Residues: CASSPQGLTNAKLFF. The variable domain in full, with the rest retrieved from reference TRBV7-9 and TRBJ1-4, is DTGVSQNPRHKITKRGQNVTFRCDPISEHNRLYWYRQTLGQGPEFLTYFQNEAQLEKSRLLSDRFSAERPKGSFSTLEIQRTEQGDSAMYLCASSPQGLTNAKLFFGSGTQLSVL.

V and J are TRBV25-1 and TRBJ1-5; TRBD1 might be the D (6 bases). The CDR3 runs 16 residues. Per the germline V gene, CDR1 is MGHDK and CDR2 is SYGVNS. The V end lost 4 bases, the J end lost 5 bases, and 18 bases lay between the germline ends. CDR3 sequence: CASSGNSDSLYQPQHF. The CDR3 nucleotides read TGTGCCAGCAGTGGTAACTCGGACAGTCTGTATCAGCCCCAGCATTTT.

This clonotype has a single count. The V call is TRBV6-5, the J call TRBJ2-1; 7 bases agree with TRBD1. Losses at the gene ends were 5 bases for V and 10 bases for J; bases not matched to a gene: 8. Germline CDR1 and CDR2: MNHEY and SVGAGI. The CDR3 contains 13 residues. The chain's CDR3 is CASSDGQTGEQFF. CDR3 nucleotide sequence: TGTGCCAGCAGTGACGGGCAGACAGGGGAGCAGTTCTTC.

This clonotype was observed at least ten times. The gene calls are TRBV6-2 or TRBV6-3 and TRBJ2-7; 9 bases align to TRBD1. J lost 2 bases, V lost 5 bases, and 10 bases had no gene match. The CDR3 runs to 16 residues. Germline CDR1 and CDR2: MNHEY and SVGEGT. The CDR3 DNA sequence: TGTGCCAGCAGTGCGACAGGGGGAGAAAGACCCTACGAGCAGTACTTC. This translates into CASSATGGERPYEQYF.

The genes are TRBV20-1 and TRBJ2-1; D may match TRBD1 or TRBD2 (6 bases each). The V and J ends lost 2 bases and 10 bases respectively, with 15 bases between them. This CDR3 comprises 13 residues. Germline V gives CDR1 DFQATT, CDR2 SNEGSKA (reference sequence). As DNA, the CDR3 is TGCAGTGCTAGACTCCCCGGGGGCAACGAGCAGTTCTTC. It codes for CSARLPGGNEQFF.

A few counts support this clonotype. The genes are TRBV28 and TRBJ2-7; TRBD2 agrees at 7 bases. Germline V CDR1 and CDR2: MDHEN, SYDVKM. The trim removed 8 bases at V and 2 bases at J, leaving 6 bases unmatched. The CDR3 covers 13 residues. This CDR3 reads CASGERDPYEQYF. Written as DNA, the CDR3 is TGTGCCAGCGGGGAGCGGGACCCCTACGAGCAGTACTTC.

This clonotype was seen a single time. The rearrangement links TRBV4-1 to TRBJ1-1; D gene unclear. Trimming removed 8 bases from V and 1 base from J, with 17 bases in between. Germline CDR1 MGHRA, CDR2 YSYEKL. CDR3 length: 15 residues. CDR3 coding DNA: TGCGCCAGCCAACCCGTGGGCTCAAGGAACACTGAAGCTTTCTTT. Encoded protein: CASQPVGSRNTEAFF.

This clonotype was observed at least ten times. The chain carries TRBV7-2 and TRBJ2-3; no reliable D call. V was pared by 3 bases and J by 5 bases, with 9 bases between. Germline loops: CDR1 SGHTA, CDR2 FQGNSA. The CDR3 loop spans 13 amino acids. The CDR3 spells CASSFKAGDTQYF. CDR3 bases: TGTGCCAGCAGCTTCAAGGCAGGAGATACGCAGTATTTT.

The gene calls are TRBV7-3 and TRBJ2-1; TRBD1 matches 9 bases. Looked up from germline, CDR1 is SGHTA and CDR2 is FQGTGA. The CDR3 is 14 residues long. The junction had 3 bases not matched to a gene; V was cut back by 5 bases and J by 4 bases. CDR3 nucleotide sequence: TGTGCCAGCAGCCGGGACAGGGTTTACAATGAGCAGTTCTTC. This encodes CASSRDRVYNEQFF. Variable domain in full (rest from reference TRBV7-3 and TRBJ2-1): GAGVSQTPSNKVTEKGKYVELRCDPISGHTALYWYRQSLGQGPEFLIYFQGTGAADDSGLPNDRFFAVRPEGSVSTLKIQRTERGDSAVYLCASSRDRVYNEQFFGPGTRLTVL.

The V and J genes are TRBV7-9 and TRBJ2-5; perhaps TRBD2 as D (5 bases). V was clipped by 2 bases and J by 7 bases, with 14 bases between them. Germline CDR1 is SEHNR and CDR2 is FQNEAQ (reference sequence). This CDR3 comprises 14 residues. In DNA form, the CDR3 reads TGTGCCAGCAGCTTAAGAGGTGTCAGCGGGACCCAGTACTTC. It encodes CASSLRGVSGTQYF.

The gene calls are TRBV6-5 and TRBJ2-7; TRBD2 aligns across 7 bases. V was pared by 2 bases and J by 7 bases, with 5 bases of the junction left unmatched. The CDR3 is 13 amino acids. CDR1 and CDR2 from the germline V gene are MNHEY and SVGAGI. CDR3 nucleotide sequence: TGTGCCAGCAGTTACAAGCACGGGGGGGAGCAGTACTTC. Protein: CASSYKHGGEQYF.

Comment on this clonotype: One junction end does not reproduce the germline sequence, and a read error may be involved. This sequence joins TRBV4-1 and TRBJ1-4; no clear D gene. The germline gives CDR1 MGHRA, CDR2 YSYEKL. The CDR3 is made up of 17 amino acids. The CDR3 spells CASSQDFRSATNERLFF. Here the CDR3 DNA reads TGTGCCAGCAGCCAAGATTTCAGGAGCGCAACTAATGAAAGACTGTTTTTT.

The chain uses TRBV3-1 and TRBJ1-6, with TRBD1 identical over 8 bases. V lost 6 bases and J lost 5; bases outside the gene matches: 3. CDR3 length equals 14 residues. In germline, CDR1 is LGHDT, CDR2 YNNKEL (reference sequence). CDR3 nucleotides: TGTGCCAGCAGGGCAGGGGGCGATAATTCACCCCTCCACTTT. It translates to CASRAGGDNSPLHF. Using reference TRBV3-1 and TRBJ1-6 for the parts outside the CDR3, the full variable domain is DTAVSQTPKYLVTQMGNDKSIKCEQNLGHDTMYWYKQDSKKFLKIMFSYNNKELIINETVPNRFSPKSPDKAHLNLHINSLELGDSAVYFCASRAGGDNSPLHFGNGTRLTVT.

This clonotype showed up just a few times. The chain is built from TRBV20-1 and TRBJ2-1; tentatively, D is TRBD1 or TRBD2 (5 bases each). Germline CDR1 is DFQATT and CDR2 is SNEGSKA (reference sequence). V lost 3 bases to trimming and J lost 6 bases, with 15 bases between them. This CDR3 is 14 amino acids long. The CDR3 bases are TGCAGTGCTAGCCCGGGACCAATGGGCAATGAGCAGTTCTTC. It specifies CSASPGPMGNEQFF.

V gene TRBV7-8 combines with J gene TRBJ1-2; 8 nucleotides align to TRBD1. The V gene's germline CDR1 is SGHVS and CDR2 FQNEAQ. This CDR3 comprises 15 residues. With V trimmed by 4 bases and J by 4 bases, 8 bases remained unmatched. CDR3 amino acids: CASSSSTGVSYGYTF. For the CDR3, the DNA is TGTGCCAGCAGCTCTTCGACAGGGGTGAGCTATGGCTACACCTTC.

This chain joins TRBV28 and TRBJ2-7, with D perhaps being TRBD1 or TRBD2 (5 bases each). Trimming stripped 3 bases from V and 5 bases from J, with 17 bases between. The germline gives CDR1 MDHEN, CDR2 SYDVKM. The CDR3 covers 15 residues. The CDR3 DNA reads as TGTGCCAGCAGTTTGGTCGGGGCAGGGAACGACGAGCAGTACTTC. It is translated as CASSLVGAGNDEQYF.

This clonotype was recorded only once. The CDR3 loop reads CASSSTAQGKFYEQYF. The CDR3 bases are TGTGCCAGCAGTTCCACGGCACAGGGTAAATTCTACGAGCAGTACTTC. This chain joins TRBV7-9 and TRBJ2-5; D is perhaps TRBD1 (6 bases). The J call may not be correct, given that the DNA end is closer to TRBJ2-7. The CDR3 totals 16 residues. Germline V CDR1 and CDR2: SEHNR, FQNEAQ (reference sequence).

This clonotype was recorded at least ten times. This sequence joins TRBV25-1 and TRBJ2-5; weak D call: TRBD2 (5 bases). Germline V gene lookup returns CDR1 MGHDK and CDR2 SYGVNS. The CDR3 consists of 11 residues. Between the trimmed V and J ends, which lost 4 bases and 5 bases, there was a span of 5 bases. The DNA of the CDR3 is TGTGCCAGCAGTGGAGGGGAGACCCAGTACTTC. Translation gives CASSGGETQYF. The whole variable domain, remainder taken from reference TRBV25-1 and TRBJ2-5, is EADIYQTPRYLVIGTGKKITLECSQTMGHDKMYWYQQDPGMELHLIHYSYGVNSTEKGDLSSESTVSRIRTEHFPLTLESARPSHTSQYLCASSGGETQYFGPGTRLLVL.

This clonotype came up a few times. CDR3 region: CSAGEGYEQYF. The CDR3, as DNA: TGCAGTGCAGGGGAAGGCTACGAGCAGTACTTC. This chain uses TRBV20-1 with TRBJ2-1; a weak D match, TRBD1 (5 bases). The J call may be incorrect, as the DNA end agrees better with TRBJ2-7. CDR3 size: 11 residues. Germline assignment: CDR1 DFQATT and CDR2 SNEGSKA (reference sequence).

The genes are TRBV19 and TRBJ2-1; D remains ambiguous. The CDR3 covers 13 residues. Looked up from germline, CDR1 is LNHDA and CDR2 is SQIVND (reference sequence). V lost 1 base, J lost 10 bases, and 11 bases lay in between. The CDR3 DNA sequence: TGTGCCAGTAGTATAGGGGTAGCTAACGAGCAGTTCTTC. It translates to CASSIGVANEQFF.

This clonotype was seen ten or more times. J is TRBJ2-7 and V is TRBV4-3; D gene uncertain. The CDR3 loop spans 15 amino acids. Germline CDR1 reads LGHNA; CDR2 reads YSLEER. With 4 bases removed from V and 2 bases from J, the gap between germline ends came to 15 bases. The CDR3: CASSPSTVGTYEQYF. The CDR3 DNA reads as TGCGCCAGCAGCCCCTCTACGGTGGGGACCTACGAGCAGTACTTC.

The chain carries TRBV12-3 or TRBV12-4 and TRBJ2-7; 7 bases map to TRBD1. The CDR3 has 14 residues. J was trimmed by 6 bases and V by 6 bases; bases with no gene match: 11. The CDR3 reads CASSPGQITGEQYF. CDR3 bases: TGTGCCAGCAGCCCGGGACAGATTACAGGCGAGCAGTACTTC.